One sample yielded the 17 T cell receptor beta chains listed below, sequenced in a study of blood T cell repertoires in COVID-19. Profiled with immunoSEQ multiplex PCR; TCRdb holds only in-frame clones, not every one. Counted here are 150,000 or so clones, approximately 80% occurring once; the ten biggest clones make up 9% to 13%. Sequenced input: peripheral blood. Receptors were obtained from a woman aged 60-75 years with COVID-19, enrolled during active disease.

The rearrangement uses TRBV5-1 and TRBJ2-2, with 10 bases fitting TRBD2. Germline V gene lookup returns CDR1 SGHRS and CDR2 YFSETQ. This CDR3 spans 16 amino acids. V was pared by 4 bases and J by 1 base, with 4 bases of the junction left unmatched. Written as DNA, the CDR3 is TGCGCCAGCAGCGGATGGACTAGCGGGAACACCGGGGAGCTGTTTTTT. Protein: CASSGWTSGNTGELFF. Full variable domain (rest looked up from reference TRBV5-1 and TRBJ2-2): KAGVTQTPRYLIKTRGQQVTLSCSPISGHRSVSWYQQTPGQGLQFLFEYFSETQRNKGNFPGRFSGRQFSNSRSEMNVSTLELGDSALYLCASSGWTSGNTGELFFGEGSRLTVL.

Sample share makes this clone large (0.1 to 1%). This chain connects TRBV12-5 to TRBJ1-5; D call uncertain. Trimming removed 7 bases at V and 6 bases at J, with 19 bases between. The germline V gene encodes CDR1 LGHNT and CDR2 FRNRAP. The CDR3 covers 15 residues. The CDR3 spells CASAPWRRVTQPQHF. The CDR3 nucleotides are TGTGCTAGTGCTCCTTGGCGGAGGGTGACTCAGCCCCAGCATTTT.

A single count supports this clone. V and J are TRBV27 and TRBJ1-2, with 9 bases fitting TRBD1. This CDR3 is built from 14 residues. With V trimmed by 10 bases and J by 8 bases, 14 bases remained unmatched. Germline V gene sequence: CDR1 MNHEY, CDR2 SMNVEV (reference sequence). CDR3 nucleotides: TGTGCCACCTCAACAGGGGGCGCCCGTGGCGGCTACACCTTC. Residues: CATSTGGARGGYTF.

This clone has just one count. V gene TRBV7-2 combines with J gene TRBJ1-5; D ambiguous. The germline gives CDR1 SGHTA, CDR2 FQGNSA. This CDR3 has 15 residues. The ends were cut back, 2 bases at V and 0 bases at J, with 8 bases in the middle. The CDR3 DNA follows: TGTGCCAGCAGCTTAAGAACGGGTAGCAATCAGCCCCAGCATTTT. Translating it yields CASSLRTGSNQPQHF. The full variable domain, its missing parts supplied by reference TRBV7-2 and TRBJ1-5, is GAGVSQSPSNKVTEKGKDVELRCDPISGHTALYWYRQSLGQGLEFLIYFQGNSAPDKSGLPSDRFSAERTGGSVSTLTIQRTQQEDSAVYLCASSLRTGSNQPQHFGDGTRLSIL.

CDR3 amino acids: CASSTQQNNSPLHF. CDR3 coding DNA: TGTGCCAGCAGCACACAGCAGAATAATTCACCCCTCCACTTT. V is TRBV5-5 and J is TRBJ1-6; no reliable D call. CDR3 length: 14 residues. The germline V and J ends were trimmed by 4 bases and 5 bases, with 10 bases remaining between them. Per germline, CDR1 SGHKS and CDR2 YYEKEE (reference sequence).

The chain joins TRBV5-1 to TRBJ2-1; the match to TRBD2 covers 10 bases. The J segment lost 2 bases and the V segment lost 3 bases, leaving 5 bases of the junction unmatched. This CDR3 spans 16 amino acids. Germline V gene data show CDR1 as SGHRS and CDR2 as YFSETQ. The CDR3 nucleotides read TGCGCCAGCAGCTCTTCCGGGACTAGCGCCTACAATGAGCAGTTCTTC. Translated, it gives CASSSSGTSAYNEQFF.

J is TRBJ1-5 and V is TRBV6-1; D not certain. This CDR3 is built from 15 residues. Trimming took 1 base from V and 3 from J, leaving 10 bases between them. Germline V gene sequence: CDR1 MNHNS, CDR2 SASEGT. This CDR3 reads CASSEGGLANQPQHF. For the CDR3, the DNA is TGTGCCAGCAGTGAAGGAGGTCTGGCCAATCAGCCCCAGCATTTT.

This sequence joins TRBV18 and TRBJ1-3; TRBD1 matches 8 bases. This CDR3 comprises 17 residues. The V gene's germline CDR1 is KGHSH and CDR2 LQKENI. Trimming at V came to 2 bases and at J to 0 bases, leaving 6 bases not matched to a gene. CDR3 in amino acids: CASSPERDRSSGNTIYF. In nucleotides, the CDR3 is TGTGCCAGCTCACCAGAACGGGACAGGAGCTCTGGAAACACCATATATTTT.

The J gene is TRBJ2-1, the V gene TRBV9; 13 nucleotides agree with TRBD2. Germline V gives CDR1 SGDLS, CDR2 YYNGEE. This CDR3 has 16 amino acids. V gave up 1 base and J gave up 7 bases; unmatched junction bases: 5. The DNA for the CDR3 is TGTGCCAGCAGCGTAACTAGCGGGGGGGCATGGAATGAGCAGTTCTTC. Amino acids: CASSVTSGGAWNEQFF.

The V gene is TRBV27, the J gene TRBJ2-2; 7 nucleotides align to TRBD1. The germline V gene encodes CDR1 MNHEY and CDR2 SMNVEV (reference sequence). This CDR3 comprises 15 residues. V lost 0 bases and J lost 5; bases outside the gene matches: 3. CDR3 residues: CASSLSRQGTGELFF. DNA for the CDR3: TGTGCCAGCAGTTTATCCCGACAGGGAACCGGGGAGCTGTTTTTT.

This chain links TRBV11-2 with TRBJ2-2, with D uncertain. In germline, CDR1 is SGHAT, CDR2 FQNNGV. V dropped 2 bases and J dropped 4 bases, with 8 bases sitting between them. The CDR3 is 14 amino acids. The CDR3 nucleotides read TGTGCCAGCAGCTTAAAGCGTAGCACCGGGGAGCTGTTTTTT. Translated: CASSLKRSTGELFF.

This chain joins TRBV7-2 and TRBJ2-7, with 10 bases that match TRBD1. The junction had 2 bases not matched to a gene; V was cut back by 1 base and J by 5 bases. Germline CDR1 SGHTA, CDR2 FQGNSA. The CDR3 covers 14 residues. The CDR3 protein is CASSLGDRGHEQYF. In nucleotides, the CDR3 is TGTGCCAGCAGCTTAGGGGACAGGGGTCACGAGCAGTACTTC.

DNA of the CDR3: TGTGCCAGCAGCCATCGAGGCGGTCACAACTATGGCTACACCTTC. It specifies CASSHRGGHNYGYTF. The chain carries TRBV3-1 (or the pseudogene TRBV3-2) and TRBJ1-2; no clear D gene. The V gene's germline CDR1 is LGHDT and CDR2 YNNKEL (reference sequence). Trimming pared 3 bases from V and 2 bases from J, leaving 13 bases between. There are 15 residues in the CDR3.

V is TRBV10-3 and J is TRBJ1-5; D might be TRBD1 (6 bases). From germline, CDR1 is ENHRY and CDR2 SYGVKD. The CDR3 is made up of 15 amino acids. Trimming took 6 bases from V and 0 from J, leaving 12 bases between them. The CDR3 DNA follows: TGTGCCATCAGGGCGGACAGCAATAGCAATCAGCCCCAGCATTTT. Translated: CAIRADSNSNQPQHF.

The genes are TRBV6-5 and TRBJ2-1, with a tentative D call TRBD1 (6 bases). This CDR3 comprises 15 residues. V was trimmed by 10 bases and J by 2 bases, leaving 18 bases between them. In germline, CDR1 is MNHEY, CDR2 SVGAGI. The CDR3 DNA is TGTGCCACTACCCACCGGCAGGGGACCTACAATGAGCAGTTCTTC. Its protein product is CATTHRQGTYNEQFF.

This clone occurred a few times. The chain couples TRBV7-3 to TRBJ2-1; tentative D call: TRBD2 (6 bases). With 4 bases removed from V and 9 bases from J, the gap between germline ends came to 16 bases. Germline CDR1 is SGHTA and CDR2 is FQGTGA. The CDR3 has 14 amino acids. The CDR3 is CASSSLGGRTEQFF. The CDR3 nucleotides are TGTGCCAGCAGCTCACTGGGAGGTAGGACTGAGCAGTTCTTC.

V is TRBV2 and J is TRBJ1-5; the D gene is possibly TRBD1 (6 bases). The CDR3 has 14 amino acids. V dropped 6 bases and J dropped 6 bases, with 15 bases sitting between them. CDR1 is SNHLY, CDR2 FYNNEI, per germline. This CDR3 reads CASRAGTQGQPQHF. In DNA, the CDR3 is TGTGCCAGCAGGGCAGGGACACAAGGTCAGCCCCAGCATTTT.